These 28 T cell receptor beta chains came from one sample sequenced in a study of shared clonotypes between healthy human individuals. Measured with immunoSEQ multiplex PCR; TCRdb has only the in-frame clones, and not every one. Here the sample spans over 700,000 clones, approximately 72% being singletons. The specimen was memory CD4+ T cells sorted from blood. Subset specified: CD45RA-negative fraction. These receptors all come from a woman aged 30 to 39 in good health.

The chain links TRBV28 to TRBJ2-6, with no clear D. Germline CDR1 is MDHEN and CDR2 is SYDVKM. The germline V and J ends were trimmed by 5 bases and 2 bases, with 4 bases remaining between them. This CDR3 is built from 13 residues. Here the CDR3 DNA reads TGTGCCAGCAGTGGCGCTGGGGCCAACGTCCTGACTTTC. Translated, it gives CASSGAGANVLTF. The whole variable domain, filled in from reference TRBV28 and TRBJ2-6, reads DVKVTQSSRYLVKRTGEKVFLECVQDMDHENMFWYRQDPGLGLRLIYFSYDVKMKEKGDIPEGYSVSREKKERFSLILESASTNQTSMYLCASSGAGANVLTFGAGSRLTVL.

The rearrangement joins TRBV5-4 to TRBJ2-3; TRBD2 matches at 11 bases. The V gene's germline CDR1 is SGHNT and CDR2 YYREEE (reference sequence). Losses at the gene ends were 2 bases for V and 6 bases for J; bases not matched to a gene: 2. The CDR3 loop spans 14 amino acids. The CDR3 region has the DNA TGTGCCAGCAGCTTTAGCGGGAGGGAGGATACGCAGTATTTT. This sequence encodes CASSFSGREDTQYF. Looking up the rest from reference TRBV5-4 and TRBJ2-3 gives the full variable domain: ETGVTQSPTHLIKTRGQQVTLRCSSQSGHNTVSWYQQALGQGPQFIFQYYREEENGRGNFPPRFSGLQFPNYSSELNVNALELDDSALYLCASSFSGREDTQYFGPGTRLTVL.

CDR3: CASSQGRDRGPAFF. In nucleotides, the CDR3 is TGTGCCAGCAGCCAGGGTCGGGACAGGGGACCAGCTTTCTTT. The chain uses TRBV7-8 and TRBJ1-1, with 10 bases fitting TRBD1. From germline, CDR1 is SGHVS and CDR2 FQNEAQ. The CDR3 length is 14 residues. The V gene end was trimmed by 5 bases and the J gene end by 10 bases; junction bases not matched to a gene: 10.

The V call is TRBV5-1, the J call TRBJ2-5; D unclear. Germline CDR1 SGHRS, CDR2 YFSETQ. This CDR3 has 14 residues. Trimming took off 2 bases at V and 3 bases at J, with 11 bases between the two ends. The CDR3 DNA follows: TGCGCCAGCAGCTTAATTATGGGTGAAGAGACCCAGTACTTC. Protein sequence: CASSLIMGEETQYF. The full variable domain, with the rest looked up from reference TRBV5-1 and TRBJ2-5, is KAGVTQTPRYLIKTRGQQVTLSCSPISGHRSVSWYQQTPGQGLQFLFEYFSETQRNKGNFPGRFSGRQFSNSRSEMNVSTLELGDSALYLCASSLIMGEETQYFGPGTRLLVL.

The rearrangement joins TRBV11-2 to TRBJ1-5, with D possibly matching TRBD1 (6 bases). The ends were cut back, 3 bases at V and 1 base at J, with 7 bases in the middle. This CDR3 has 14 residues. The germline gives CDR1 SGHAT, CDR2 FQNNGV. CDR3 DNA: TGTGCCAGCAGCTTTGGACAGAGCAATCAGCCCCAGCATTTT. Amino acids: CASSFGQSNQPQHF.

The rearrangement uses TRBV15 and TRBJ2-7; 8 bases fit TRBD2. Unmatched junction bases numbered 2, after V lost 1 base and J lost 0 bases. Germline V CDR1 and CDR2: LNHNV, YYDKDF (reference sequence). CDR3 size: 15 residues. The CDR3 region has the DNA TGTGCCACCAGCAGAGCCGGGACTAGCTCCTACGAGCAGTACTTC. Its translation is CATSRAGTSSYEQYF.

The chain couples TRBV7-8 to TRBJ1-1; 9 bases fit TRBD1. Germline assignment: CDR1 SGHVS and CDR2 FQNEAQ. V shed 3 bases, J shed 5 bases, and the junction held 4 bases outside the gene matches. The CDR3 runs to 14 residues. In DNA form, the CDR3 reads TGTGCCAGCAGCTTCCTGACAGGGGGGACTGAAGCTTTCTTT. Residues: CASSFLTGGTEAFF. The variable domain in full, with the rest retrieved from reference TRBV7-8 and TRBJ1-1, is GAGVSQSPRYKVAKRGQDVALRCDPISGHVSLFWYQQALGQGPEFLTYFQNEAQLDKSGLPSDRFFAERPEGSVSTLKIQRTQQEDSAVYLCASSFLTGGTEAFFGQGTRLTVV.

The DNA for the CDR3 is TGTGCCAGCAGCCCCGGGACGATCAATGAGCAGTTCTTC. Residues: CASSPGTINEQFF. The chain joins TRBV7-7 to TRBJ2-1; perhaps D is TRBD1 or TRBD2 (5 bases each). The germline V and J ends were trimmed by 5 bases and 6 bases, with 11 bases remaining between them. This CDR3 contains 13 residues. The germline gives CDR1 SSHAT, CDR2 FNYEAQ (reference sequence).

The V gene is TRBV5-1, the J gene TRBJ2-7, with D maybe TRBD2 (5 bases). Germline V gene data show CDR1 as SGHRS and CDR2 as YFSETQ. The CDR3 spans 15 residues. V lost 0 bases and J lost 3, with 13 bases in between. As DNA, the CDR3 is TGCGCCAGCAGCTTGGTAGTGGGAGCGGACTACGAGCAGTACTTC. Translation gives CASSLVVGADYEQYF. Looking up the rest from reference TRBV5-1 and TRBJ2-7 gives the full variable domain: KAGVTQTPRYLIKTRGQQVTLSCSPISGHRSVSWYQQTPGQGLQFLFEYFSETQRNKGNFPGRFSGRQFSNSRSEMNVSTLELGDSALYLCASSLVVGADYEQYFGPGTRLTVT.

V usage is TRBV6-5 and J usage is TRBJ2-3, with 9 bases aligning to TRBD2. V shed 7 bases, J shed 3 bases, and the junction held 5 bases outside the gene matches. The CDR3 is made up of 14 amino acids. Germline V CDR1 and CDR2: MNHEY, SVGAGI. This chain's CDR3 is CASNSGRPTDTQYF. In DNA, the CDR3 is TGTGCCAGCAATAGCGGGAGACCGACAGATACGCAGTATTTT.

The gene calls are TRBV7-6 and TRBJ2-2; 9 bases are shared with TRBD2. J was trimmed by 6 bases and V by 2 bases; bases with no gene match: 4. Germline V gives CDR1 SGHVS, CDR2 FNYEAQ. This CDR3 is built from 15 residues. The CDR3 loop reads CASSLIAGVAGELFF. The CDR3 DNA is TGTGCCAGCAGCTTAATAGCGGGAGTGGCCGGGGAGCTGTTTTTT. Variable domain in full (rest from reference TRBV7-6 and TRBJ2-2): GAGVSQSPRYKVTKRGQDVALRCDPISGHVSLYWYRQALGQGPEFLTYFNYEAQQDKSGLPNDRFSAERPEGSISTLTIQRTEQRDSAMYRCASSLIAGVAGELFFGEGSRLTVL.

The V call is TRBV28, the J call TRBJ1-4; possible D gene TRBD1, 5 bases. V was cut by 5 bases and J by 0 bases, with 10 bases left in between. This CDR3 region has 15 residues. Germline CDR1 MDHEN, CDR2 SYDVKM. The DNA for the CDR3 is TGTGCCAGCAGTCTACAGACAGCAACTAATGAAAAACTGTTTTTT. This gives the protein CASSLQTATNEKLFF.

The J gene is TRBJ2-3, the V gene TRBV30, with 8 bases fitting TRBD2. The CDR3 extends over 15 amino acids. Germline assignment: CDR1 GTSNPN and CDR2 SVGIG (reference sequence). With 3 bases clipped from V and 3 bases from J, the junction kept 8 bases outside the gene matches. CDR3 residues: CAWSRAGVGTDTQYF. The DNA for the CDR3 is TGTGCCTGGAGCCGAGCGGGAGTTGGAACAGATACGCAGTATTTT.

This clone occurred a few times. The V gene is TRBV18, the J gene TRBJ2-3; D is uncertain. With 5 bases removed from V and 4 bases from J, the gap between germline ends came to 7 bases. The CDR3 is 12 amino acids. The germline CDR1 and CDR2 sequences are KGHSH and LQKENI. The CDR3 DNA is TGTGCCAGCTCAGGGCTGGCAGATACGCAGTATTTT. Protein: CASSGLADTQYF.

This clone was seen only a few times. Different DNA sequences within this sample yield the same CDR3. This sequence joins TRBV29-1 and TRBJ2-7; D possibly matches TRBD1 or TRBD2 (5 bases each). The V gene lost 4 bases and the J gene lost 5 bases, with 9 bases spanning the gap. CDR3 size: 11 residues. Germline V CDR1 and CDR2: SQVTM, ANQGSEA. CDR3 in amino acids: CSVGGDHEQYF. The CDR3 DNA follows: TGCAGCGTTGGAGGGGACCACGAGCAGTACTTC.

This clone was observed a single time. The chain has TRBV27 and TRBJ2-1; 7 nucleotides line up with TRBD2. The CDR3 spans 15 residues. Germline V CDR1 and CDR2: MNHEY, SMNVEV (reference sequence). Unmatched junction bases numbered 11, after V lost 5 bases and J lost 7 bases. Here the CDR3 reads CASSPRTGTINEQFF. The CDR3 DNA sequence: TGTGCCAGCAGTCCGCGTACTGGGACTATAAATGAGCAGTTCTTC.

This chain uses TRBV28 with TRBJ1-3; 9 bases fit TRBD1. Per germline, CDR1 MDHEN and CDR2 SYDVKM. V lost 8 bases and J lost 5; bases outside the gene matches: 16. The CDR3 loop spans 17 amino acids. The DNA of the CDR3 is TGTGCCAGCCACCGGGGGGGACAGGGAGTAATTCGAAACACCATATATTTT. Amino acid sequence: CASHRGGQGVIRNTIYF.

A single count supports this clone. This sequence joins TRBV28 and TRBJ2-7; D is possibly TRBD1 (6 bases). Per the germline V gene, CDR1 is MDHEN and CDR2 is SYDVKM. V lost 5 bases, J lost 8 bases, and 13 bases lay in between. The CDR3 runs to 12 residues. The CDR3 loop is CASSRRTVKQYF. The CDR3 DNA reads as TGTGCCAGCAGTCGCAGGACAGTCAAGCAGTACTTC.

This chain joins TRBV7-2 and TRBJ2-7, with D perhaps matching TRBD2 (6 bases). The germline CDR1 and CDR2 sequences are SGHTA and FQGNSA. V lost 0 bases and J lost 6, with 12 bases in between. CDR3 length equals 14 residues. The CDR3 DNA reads TGTGCCAGCAGCTTAGCGGGAGGCGCCTTCGAGCAGTACTTC. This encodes CASSLAGGAFEQYF. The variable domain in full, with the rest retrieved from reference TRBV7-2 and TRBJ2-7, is GAGVSQSPSNKVTEKGKDVELRCDPISGHTALYWYRQSLGQGLEFLIYFQGNSAPDKSGLPSDRFSAERTGGSVSTLTIQRTQQEDSAVYLCASSLAGGAFEQYFGPGTRLTVT.

As DNA, the CDR3 is TGTGCCAGCAGTGACCGGACTAGCGGCCCCCAGAGCCTCTACGAGCAGTACTTC. Amino acids: CASSDRTSGPQSLYEQYF. The rearrangement links TRBV27 to TRBJ2-7; 10 positions agree with TRBD2. Germline assignment: CDR1 MNHEY and CDR2 SMNVEV (reference sequence). The CDR3 is 18 residues long. Unmatched junction bases numbered 16, after V lost 5 bases and J lost 3 bases.

The CDR3 DNA follows: TGTGCCAGCAGCTTAGATCGGGCTAGCCACTTTCCCGGGGAGCTGTTTTTT. It is translated as CASSLDRASHFPGELFF. The V gene is TRBV7-8, the J gene TRBJ2-2, with D possibly being TRBD2 (5 bases). The V gene lost 1 base and the J gene lost 6 bases, with 18 bases spanning the gap. The length of the CDR3 is 17 residues. Germline V gene sequence: CDR1 SGHVS, CDR2 FQNEAQ.

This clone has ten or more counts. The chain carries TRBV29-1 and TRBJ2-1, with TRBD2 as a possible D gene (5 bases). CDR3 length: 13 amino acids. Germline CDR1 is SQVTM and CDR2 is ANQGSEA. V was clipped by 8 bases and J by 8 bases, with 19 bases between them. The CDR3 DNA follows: TGCAGCACCGAGGAGGACCGCTGGGATGAGCAGTTCTTC. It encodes CSTEEDRWDEQFF.

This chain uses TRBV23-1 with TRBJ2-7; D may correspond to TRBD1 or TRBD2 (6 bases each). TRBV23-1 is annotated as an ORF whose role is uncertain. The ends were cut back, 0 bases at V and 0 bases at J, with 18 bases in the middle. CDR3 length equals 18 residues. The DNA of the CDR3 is TGCGCCAGCAGTCAATCGGGAGGAGGGGACACGAGCTCCTACGAGCAGTACTTC. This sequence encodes CASSQSGGGDTSSYEQYF.

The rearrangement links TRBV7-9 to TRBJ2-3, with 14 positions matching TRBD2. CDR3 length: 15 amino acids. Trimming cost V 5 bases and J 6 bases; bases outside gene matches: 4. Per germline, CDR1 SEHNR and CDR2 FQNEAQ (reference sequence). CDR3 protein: CASSRGLAGVDTQYF. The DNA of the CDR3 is TGTGCCAGCAGCCGGGGACTAGCGGGAGTGGATACGCAGTATTTT.

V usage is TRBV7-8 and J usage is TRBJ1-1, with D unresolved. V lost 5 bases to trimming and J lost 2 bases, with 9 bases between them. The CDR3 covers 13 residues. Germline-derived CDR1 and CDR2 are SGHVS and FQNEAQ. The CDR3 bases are TGTGCCAGCAGCCGCCCGAGCAACACTGAAGCTTTCTTT. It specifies CASSRPSNTEAFF.

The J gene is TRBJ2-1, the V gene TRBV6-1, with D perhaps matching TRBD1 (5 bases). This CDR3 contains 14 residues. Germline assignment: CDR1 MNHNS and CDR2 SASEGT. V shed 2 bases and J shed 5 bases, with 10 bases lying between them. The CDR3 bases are TGTGCCAGCAGTGAAACACAGGCCAACAATGAGCAGTTCTTC. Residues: CASSETQANNEQFF.

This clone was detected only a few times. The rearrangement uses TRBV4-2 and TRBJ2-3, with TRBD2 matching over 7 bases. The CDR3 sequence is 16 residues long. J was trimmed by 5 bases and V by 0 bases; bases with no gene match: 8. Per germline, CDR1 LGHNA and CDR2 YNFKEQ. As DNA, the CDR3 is TGTGCCAGCAGCCAAGAATCGGCGGGGGAGGGAGATACGCAGTATTTT. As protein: CASSQESAGEGDTQYF.

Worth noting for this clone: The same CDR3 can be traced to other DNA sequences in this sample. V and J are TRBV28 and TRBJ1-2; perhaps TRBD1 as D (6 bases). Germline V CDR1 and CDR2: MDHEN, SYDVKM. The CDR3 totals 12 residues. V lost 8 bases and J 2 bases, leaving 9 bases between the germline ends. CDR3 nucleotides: TGTGCCAGCCGGACAGCAAACTATGGCTACACCTTC. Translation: CASRTANYGYTF.